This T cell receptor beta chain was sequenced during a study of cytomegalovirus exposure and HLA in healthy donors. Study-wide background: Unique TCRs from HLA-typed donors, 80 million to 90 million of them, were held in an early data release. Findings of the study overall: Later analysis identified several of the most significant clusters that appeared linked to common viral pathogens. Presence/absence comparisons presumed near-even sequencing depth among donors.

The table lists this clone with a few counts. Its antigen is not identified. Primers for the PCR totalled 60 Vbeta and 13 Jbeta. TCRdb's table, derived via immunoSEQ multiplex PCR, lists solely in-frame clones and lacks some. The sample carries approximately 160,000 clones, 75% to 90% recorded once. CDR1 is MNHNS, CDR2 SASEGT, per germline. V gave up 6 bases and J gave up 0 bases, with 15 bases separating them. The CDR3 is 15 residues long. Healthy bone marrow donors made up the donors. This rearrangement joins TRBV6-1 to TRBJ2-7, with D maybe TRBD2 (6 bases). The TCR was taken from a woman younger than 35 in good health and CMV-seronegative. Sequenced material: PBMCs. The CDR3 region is CASRGGPTVSYEQYF. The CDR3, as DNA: TGTGCCAGCAGGGGGGGTCCGACGGTCTCCTACGAGCAGTACTTC.